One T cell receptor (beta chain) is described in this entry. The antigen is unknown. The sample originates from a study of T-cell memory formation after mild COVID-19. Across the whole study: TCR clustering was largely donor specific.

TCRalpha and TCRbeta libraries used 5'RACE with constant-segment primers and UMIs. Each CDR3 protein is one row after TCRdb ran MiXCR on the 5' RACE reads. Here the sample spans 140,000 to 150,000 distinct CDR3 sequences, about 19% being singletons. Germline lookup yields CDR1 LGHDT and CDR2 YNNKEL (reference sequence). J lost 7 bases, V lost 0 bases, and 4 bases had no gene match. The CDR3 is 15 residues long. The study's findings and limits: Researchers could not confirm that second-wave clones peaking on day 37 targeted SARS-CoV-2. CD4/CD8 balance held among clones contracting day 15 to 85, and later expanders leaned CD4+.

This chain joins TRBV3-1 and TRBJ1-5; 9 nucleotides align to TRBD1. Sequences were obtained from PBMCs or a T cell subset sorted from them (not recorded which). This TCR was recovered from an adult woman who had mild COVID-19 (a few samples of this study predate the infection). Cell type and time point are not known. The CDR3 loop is CASSQDFTGGQPQHF. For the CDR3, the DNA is TGTGCCAGCAGCCAAGACTTCACAGGGGGCCAGCCCCAGCATTTT.